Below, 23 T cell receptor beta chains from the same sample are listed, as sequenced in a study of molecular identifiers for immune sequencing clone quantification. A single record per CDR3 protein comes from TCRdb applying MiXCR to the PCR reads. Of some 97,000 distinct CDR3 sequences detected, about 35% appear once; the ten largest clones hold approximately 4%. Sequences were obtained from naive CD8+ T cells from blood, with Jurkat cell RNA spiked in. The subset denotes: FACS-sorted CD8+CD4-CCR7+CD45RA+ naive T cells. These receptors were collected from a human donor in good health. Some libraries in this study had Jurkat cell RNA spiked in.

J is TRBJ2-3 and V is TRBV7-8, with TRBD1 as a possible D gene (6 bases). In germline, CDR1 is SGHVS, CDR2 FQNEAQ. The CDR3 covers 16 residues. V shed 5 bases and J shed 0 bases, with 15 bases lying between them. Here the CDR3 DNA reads TGTGCCAGCAGCACAGGGACGTCCTCTAGCACAGATACGCAGTATTTT. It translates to CASSTGTSSSTDTQYF.

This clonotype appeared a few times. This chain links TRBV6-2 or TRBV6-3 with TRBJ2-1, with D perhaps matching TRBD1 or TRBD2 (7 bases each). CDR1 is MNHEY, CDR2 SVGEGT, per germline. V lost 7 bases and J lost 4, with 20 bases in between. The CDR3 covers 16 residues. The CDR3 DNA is TGTGCCAGCACATACGAGACAGGGAGGGTATACAATGAGCAGTTCTTC. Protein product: CASTYETGRVYNEQFF.

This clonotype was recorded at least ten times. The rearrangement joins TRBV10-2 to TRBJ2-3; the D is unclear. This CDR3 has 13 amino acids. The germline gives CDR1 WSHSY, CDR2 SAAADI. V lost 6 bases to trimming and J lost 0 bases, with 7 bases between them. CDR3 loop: CASSETSTDTQYF. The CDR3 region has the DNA TGCGCCAGCAGCGAGACTAGCACAGATACGCAGTATTTT.

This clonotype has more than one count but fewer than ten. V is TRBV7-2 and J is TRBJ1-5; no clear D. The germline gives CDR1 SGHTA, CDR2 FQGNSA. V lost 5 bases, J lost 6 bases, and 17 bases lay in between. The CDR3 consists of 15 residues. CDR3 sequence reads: CASSPEEGASQPQHF. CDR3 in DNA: TGTGCCAGCAGCCCTGAGGAGGGAGCAAGTCAGCCCCAGCATTTT.

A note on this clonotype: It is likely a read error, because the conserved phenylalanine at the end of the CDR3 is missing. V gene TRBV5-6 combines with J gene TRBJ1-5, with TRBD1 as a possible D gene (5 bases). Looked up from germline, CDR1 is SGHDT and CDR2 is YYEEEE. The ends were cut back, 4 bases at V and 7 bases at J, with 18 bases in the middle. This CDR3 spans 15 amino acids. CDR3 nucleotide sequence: TGTGCCAGCAGCCCAGGGTCCGGGGGTAACCAGCCCCAGCATTCT. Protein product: CASSPGSGGNQPQHS.

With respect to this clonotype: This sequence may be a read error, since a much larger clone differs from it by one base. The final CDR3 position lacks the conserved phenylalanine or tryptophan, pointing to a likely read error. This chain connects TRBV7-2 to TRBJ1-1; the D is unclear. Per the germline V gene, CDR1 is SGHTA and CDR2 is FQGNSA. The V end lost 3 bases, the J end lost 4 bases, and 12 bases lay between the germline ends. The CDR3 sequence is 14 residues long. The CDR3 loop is CASSFLRSGTEAFI. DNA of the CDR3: TGTGCCAGCAGCTTTTTGCGGAGCGGCACTGAAGCTTTCATT.

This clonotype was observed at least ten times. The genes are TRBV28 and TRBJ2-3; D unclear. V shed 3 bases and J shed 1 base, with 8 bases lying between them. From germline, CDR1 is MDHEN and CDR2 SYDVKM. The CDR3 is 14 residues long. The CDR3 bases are TGTGCCAGCAGTTTTGGTCCTGGCACAGATACGCAGTATTTT. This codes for CASSFGPGTDTQYF.

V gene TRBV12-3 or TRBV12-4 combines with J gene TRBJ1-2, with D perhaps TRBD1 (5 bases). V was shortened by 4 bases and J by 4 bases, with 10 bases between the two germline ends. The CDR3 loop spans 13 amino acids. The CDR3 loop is CASSSQGSYGYTF. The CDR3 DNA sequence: TGTGCCAGCAGTTCCCAGGGATCCTATGGCTACACCTTC.

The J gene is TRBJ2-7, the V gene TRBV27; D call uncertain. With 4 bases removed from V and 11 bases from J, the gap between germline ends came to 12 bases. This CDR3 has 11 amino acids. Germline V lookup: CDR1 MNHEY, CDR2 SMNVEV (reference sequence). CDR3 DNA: TGTGCCAGCAGTTACCTGGGGTGGGAGTACTTC. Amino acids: CASSYLGWEYF.

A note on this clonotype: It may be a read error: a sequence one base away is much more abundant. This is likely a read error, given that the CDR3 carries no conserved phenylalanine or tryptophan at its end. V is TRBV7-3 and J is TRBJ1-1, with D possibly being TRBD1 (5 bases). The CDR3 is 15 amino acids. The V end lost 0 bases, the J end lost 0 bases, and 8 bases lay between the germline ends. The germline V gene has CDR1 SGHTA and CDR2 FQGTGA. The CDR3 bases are TGTGCCAGCAGCTTAACGGGGACTATGAACACTGAAGCTTTCATT. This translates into CASSLTGTMNTEAFI.

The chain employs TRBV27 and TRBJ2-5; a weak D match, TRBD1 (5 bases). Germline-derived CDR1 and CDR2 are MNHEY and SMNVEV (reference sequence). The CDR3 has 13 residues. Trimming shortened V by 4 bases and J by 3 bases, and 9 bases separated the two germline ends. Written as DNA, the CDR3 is TGTGCCAGCAGTTGGCAGGGAAAAGAGACCCAGTACTTC. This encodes CASSWQGKETQYF.

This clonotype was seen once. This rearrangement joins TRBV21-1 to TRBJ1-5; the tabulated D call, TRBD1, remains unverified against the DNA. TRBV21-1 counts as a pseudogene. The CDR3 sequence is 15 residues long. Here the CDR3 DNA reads TGTGCCAGCAACTCGGACAGGGAAGTTGACCAGCCCCAGCATTTT. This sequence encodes CASNSDREVDQPQHF.

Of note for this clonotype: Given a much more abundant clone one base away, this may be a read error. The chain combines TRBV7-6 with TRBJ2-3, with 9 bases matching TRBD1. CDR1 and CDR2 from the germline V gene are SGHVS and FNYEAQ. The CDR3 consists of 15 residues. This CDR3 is CVSSPWRQGADTQYF. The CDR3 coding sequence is TGTGTCAGCAGCCCCTGGCGACAGGGGGCAGATACGCAGTATTTT.

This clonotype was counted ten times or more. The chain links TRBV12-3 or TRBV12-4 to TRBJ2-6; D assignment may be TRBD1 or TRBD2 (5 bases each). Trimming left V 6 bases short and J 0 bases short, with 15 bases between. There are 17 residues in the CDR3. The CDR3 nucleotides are TGTGCCAGCAGACCTAAGGGACCCAGCTCTGGGGCCAACGTCCTGACTTTC. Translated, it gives CASRPKGPSSGANVLTF.

The CDR3 sequence: CASSVLTSLTDTQYF. As DNA, the CDR3 is TGTGCCAGCAGCGTTCTGACTAGCCTCACAGATACGCAGTATTTT. This rearrangement joins TRBV9 to TRBJ2-3; TRBD2 matches 7 bases. V shed 2 bases, J shed 2 bases, and the junction held 5 bases outside the gene matches. The germline V gene encodes CDR1 SGDLS and CDR2 YYNGEE. The CDR3 has 15 amino acids.

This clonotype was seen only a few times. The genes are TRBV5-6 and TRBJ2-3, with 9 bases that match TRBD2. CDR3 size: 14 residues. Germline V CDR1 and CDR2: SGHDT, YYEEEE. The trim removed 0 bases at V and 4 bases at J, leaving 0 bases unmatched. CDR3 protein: CASSLGTSADTQYF. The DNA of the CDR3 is TGTGCCAGCAGCTTGGGGACTAGCGCAGATACGCAGTATTTT. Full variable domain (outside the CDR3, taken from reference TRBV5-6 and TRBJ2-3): DAGVTQSPTHLIKTRGQQVTLRCSPKSGHDTVSWYQQALGQGPQFIFQYYEEEERQRGNFPDRFSGHQFPNYSSELNVNALLLGDSALYLCASSLGTSADTQYFGPGTRLTVL.

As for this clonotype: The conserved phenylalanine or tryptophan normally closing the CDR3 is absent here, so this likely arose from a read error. The CDR3 here is CASSPDLTASDTQYY. The CDR3 coding sequence is TGTGCCAGCAGTCCCGATCTGACAGCCTCGGATACGCAGTATTAT. This chain links TRBV27 with TRBJ2-3; D perhaps matches TRBD1 (5 bases). The CDR3 is made up of 15 amino acids. With 5 bases removed from V and 6 bases from J, the gap between germline ends came to 18 bases. Germline assignment: CDR1 MNHEY and CDR2 SMNVEV (reference sequence).

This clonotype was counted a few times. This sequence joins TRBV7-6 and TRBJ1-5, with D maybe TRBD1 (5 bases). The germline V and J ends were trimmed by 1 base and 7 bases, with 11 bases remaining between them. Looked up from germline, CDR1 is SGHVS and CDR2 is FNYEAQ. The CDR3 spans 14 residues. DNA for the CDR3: TGTGCCAGCAGCTTAGGGGACCGTGGGCAGCCCCAGCATTTT. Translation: CASSLGDRGQPQHF.

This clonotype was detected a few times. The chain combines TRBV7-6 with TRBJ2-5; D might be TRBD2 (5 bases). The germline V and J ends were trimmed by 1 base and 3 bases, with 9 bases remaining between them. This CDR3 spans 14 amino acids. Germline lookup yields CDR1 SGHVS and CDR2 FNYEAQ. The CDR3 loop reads CASSLVYGKETQYF. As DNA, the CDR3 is TGTGCCAGCAGCTTAGTATACGGGAAAGAGACCCAGTACTTC.

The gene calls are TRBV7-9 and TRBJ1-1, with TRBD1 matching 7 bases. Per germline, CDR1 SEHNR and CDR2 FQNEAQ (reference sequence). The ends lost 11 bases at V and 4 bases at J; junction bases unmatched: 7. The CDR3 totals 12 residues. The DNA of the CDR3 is TGTGCCTCCCAGGGGGGGCGCACTGAAGCTTTCTTT. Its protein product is CASQGGRTEAFF.

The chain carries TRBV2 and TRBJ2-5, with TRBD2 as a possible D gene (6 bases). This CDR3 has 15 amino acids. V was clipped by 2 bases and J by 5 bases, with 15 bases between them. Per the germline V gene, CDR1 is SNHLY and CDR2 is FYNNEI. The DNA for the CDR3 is TGTGCCAGCAGTGAAAACGGGAGAGGCCTGGAGACCCAGTACTTC. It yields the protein CASSENGRGLETQYF.

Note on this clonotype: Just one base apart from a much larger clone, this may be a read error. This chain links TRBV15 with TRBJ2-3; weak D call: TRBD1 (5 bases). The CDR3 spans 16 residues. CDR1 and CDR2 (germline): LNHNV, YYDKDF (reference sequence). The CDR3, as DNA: TGTGCCACCAGCAGACCCCCCACGAGCCCCACAGGTACGCAGTATTTT. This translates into CATSRPPTSPTGTQYF.

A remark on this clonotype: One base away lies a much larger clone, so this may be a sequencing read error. CDR3: CEVHTIYF. CDR3 DNA sequence: TGCGAGGTCCACACCATATATTTT. V and J are TRBV29-1 and TRBJ1-3; no firm D call. Per germline, CDR1 SQVTM and CDR2 ANQGSEA. This CDR3 region has 8 residues.